The present entry profiles one T cell receptor beta chain with its context. Its antigen remains unknown. These data are taken from a study of blood T cells in healthy people across ages. On the study more broadly: Using template switching, researchers captured about one barcoded beta molecule for each two T cells.

Notes on the study in general: Diversity estimates drawn from one million T cells were deemed underestimates. Age brought a roughly linear fall in TCR beta diversity measured per million T cells.

Alongside a J-beta primer mix, a sample-barcoded 5' primer served in a second PCR lasting about 7 to 12 cycles. Each CDR3 protein is one row after TCRdb ran MiXCR on the 5' RACE reads. The sample lists about 570,000 distinct CDR3 sequences; about 25% were seen once. CDR1 and CDR2 from the germline V gene are MDHEN and SYDVKM. CDR3 length equals 16 residues. J was trimmed by 5 bases and V by 2 bases; bases with no gene match: 9. The chain recombines TRBV28 with TRBJ1-2; 9 nucleotides line up with TRBD1. Sequenced: blood. This TCR was sampled from an older woman in good health. DNA of the CDR3: TGTGCCAGCAGTTTAACGACCGGGACAGGGCCTTATGGCTACACCTTC. Translated, it gives CASSLTTGTGPYGYTF.